This TCR beta chain was sequenced for a study of radiation and T cells in renal cell carcinoma. Time point here: blood 2 weeks post-SBRT. Noted treatment: 15 Gy SBRT to primary tumor, nephrectomy 4 weeks later. Serial blood draws occurred at baseline and 2 and 4 weeks post-SBRT. General study results and limits: Baseline intratumoral clonotype presence is unknown without pretreatment biopsies. Top tumor clonotypes rose in blood 2 weeks post-radiation, then contracted.

Assay used: immunoSEQ multiplex PCR; TCRdb lists only in-frame clones, some missing. The sample shows roughly 120,000 clones, roughly 77% of them seen only once. Comment on this clone: Antigen unknown.

Germline CDR1 SQVTM, CDR2 ANQGSEA. V was trimmed by 4 bases and J by 9 bases, leaving 13 bases between them. The CDR3 extends over 12 amino acids. This chain joins TRBV29-1 and TRBJ2-1; D is perhaps TRBD2 (6 bases). Specimen: blood, collected from a patient whose treatment included radiotherapy and nephrectomy. The clonotype originates from an older woman with renal cell carcinoma. The CDR3 spells CSVGFGDSEQFF. The CDR3 region has the DNA TGCAGCGTTGGTTTTGGGGACTCTGAGCAGTTCTTC.